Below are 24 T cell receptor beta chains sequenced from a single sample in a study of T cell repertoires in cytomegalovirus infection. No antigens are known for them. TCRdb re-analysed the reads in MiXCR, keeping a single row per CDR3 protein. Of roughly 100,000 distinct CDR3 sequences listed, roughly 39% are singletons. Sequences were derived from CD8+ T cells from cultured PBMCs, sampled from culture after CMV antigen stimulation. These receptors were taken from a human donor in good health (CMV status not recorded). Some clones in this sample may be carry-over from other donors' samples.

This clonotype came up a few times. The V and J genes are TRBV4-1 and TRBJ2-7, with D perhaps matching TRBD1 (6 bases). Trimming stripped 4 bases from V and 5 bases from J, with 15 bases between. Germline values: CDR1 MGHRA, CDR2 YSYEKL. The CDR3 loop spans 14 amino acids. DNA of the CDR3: TGCGCCAGCAGCCCACCTCAGGGGATCCACGAGCAGTACTTC. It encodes CASSPPQGIHEQYF.

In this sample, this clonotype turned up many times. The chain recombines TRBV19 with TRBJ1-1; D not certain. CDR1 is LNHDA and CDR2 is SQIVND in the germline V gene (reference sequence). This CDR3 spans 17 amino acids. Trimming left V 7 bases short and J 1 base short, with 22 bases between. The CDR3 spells CASNPTESGDSNTEAFF. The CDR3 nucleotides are TGTGCCAGTAACCCGACCGAATCAGGCGACTCGAACACTGAAGCTTTCTTT.

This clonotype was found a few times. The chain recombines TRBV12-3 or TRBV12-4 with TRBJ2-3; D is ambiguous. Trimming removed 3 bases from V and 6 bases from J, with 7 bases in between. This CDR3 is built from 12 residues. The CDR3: CASSFWSDTQYF. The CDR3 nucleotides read TGTGCCAGCAGTTTTTGGTCCGATACGCAGTATTTT.

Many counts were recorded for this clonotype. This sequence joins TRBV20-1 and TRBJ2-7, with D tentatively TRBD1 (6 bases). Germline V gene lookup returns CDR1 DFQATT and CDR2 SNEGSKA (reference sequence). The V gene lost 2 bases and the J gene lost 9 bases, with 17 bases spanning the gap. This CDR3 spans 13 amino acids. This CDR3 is CSARPDSRLGQYF. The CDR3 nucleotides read TGCAGTGCTAGACCGGACAGTCGCTTGGGGCAGTACTTC.

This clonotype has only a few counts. CDR3 coding DNA: TGTGCCACCAGTGATTTGAAAGGGGATGAGCAGTTCTTC. This sequence encodes CATSDLKGDEQFF. The chain employs TRBV24-1 and TRBJ2-1; TRBD1 might be the D (5 bases). The ends were cut back, 0 bases at V and 8 bases at J, with 7 bases in the middle. There are 13 residues in the CDR3. Germline-derived CDR1 and CDR2 are KGHDR and SFDVKD.

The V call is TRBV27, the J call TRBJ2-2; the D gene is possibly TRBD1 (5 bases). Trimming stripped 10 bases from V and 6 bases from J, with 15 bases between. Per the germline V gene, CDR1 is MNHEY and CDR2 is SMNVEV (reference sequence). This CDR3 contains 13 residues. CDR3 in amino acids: CATKAGPAGELFF. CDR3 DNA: TGTGCCACCAAGGCAGGGCCCGCCGGGGAGCTGTTTTTT.

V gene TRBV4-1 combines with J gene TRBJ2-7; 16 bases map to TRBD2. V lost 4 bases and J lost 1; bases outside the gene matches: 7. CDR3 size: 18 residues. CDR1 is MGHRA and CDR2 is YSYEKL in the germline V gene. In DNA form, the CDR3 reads TGCGCCAGCAGCCCCTCCGGGACTAGCGGGGGGGTGTCCTACGAGCAGTACTTC. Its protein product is CASSPSGTSGGVSYEQYF.

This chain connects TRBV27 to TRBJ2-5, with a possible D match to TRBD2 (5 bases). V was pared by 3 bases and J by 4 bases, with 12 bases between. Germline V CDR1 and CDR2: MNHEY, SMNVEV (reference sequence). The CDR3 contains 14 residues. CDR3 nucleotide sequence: TGTGCCAGCAGTTTTACCGGACTCCCAGAGACCCAGTACTTC. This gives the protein CASSFTGLPETQYF.

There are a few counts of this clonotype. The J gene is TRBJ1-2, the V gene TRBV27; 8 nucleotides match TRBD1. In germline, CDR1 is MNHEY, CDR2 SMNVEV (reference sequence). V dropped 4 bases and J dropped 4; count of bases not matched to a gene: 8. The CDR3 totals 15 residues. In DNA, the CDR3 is TGTGCCAGCAGTTCACCAGAGACAGGGGTCTATGGCTACACCTTC. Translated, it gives CASSSPETGVYGYTF.

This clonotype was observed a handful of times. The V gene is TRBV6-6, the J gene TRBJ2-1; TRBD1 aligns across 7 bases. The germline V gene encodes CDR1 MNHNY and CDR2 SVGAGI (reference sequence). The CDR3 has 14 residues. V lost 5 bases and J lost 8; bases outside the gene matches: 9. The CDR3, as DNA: TGTGCCAGCAGTGCTGACAGGGCCCGCGATGAGCAGTTCTTC. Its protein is CASSADRARDEQFF.

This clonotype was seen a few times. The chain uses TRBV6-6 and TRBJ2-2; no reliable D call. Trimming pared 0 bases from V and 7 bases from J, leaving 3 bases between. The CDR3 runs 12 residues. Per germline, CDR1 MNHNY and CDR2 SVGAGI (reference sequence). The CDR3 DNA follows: TGTGCCAGCAGTTACTCGGTCGGGGAGCTGTTTTTT. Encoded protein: CASSYSVGELFF.

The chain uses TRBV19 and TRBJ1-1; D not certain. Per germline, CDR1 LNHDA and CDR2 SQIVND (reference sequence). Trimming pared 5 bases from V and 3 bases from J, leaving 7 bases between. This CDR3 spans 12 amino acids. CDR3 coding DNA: TGTGCCAGTAGTGTCTGGGACACTGAAGCTTTCTTT. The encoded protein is CASSVWDTEAFF.

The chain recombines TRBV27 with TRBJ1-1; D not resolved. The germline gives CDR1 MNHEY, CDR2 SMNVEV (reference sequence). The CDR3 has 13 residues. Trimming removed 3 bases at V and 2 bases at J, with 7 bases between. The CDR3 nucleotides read TGTGCCAGCAGTTTTGGCAGCAACACTGAAGCTTTCTTT. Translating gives CASSFGSNTEAFF.

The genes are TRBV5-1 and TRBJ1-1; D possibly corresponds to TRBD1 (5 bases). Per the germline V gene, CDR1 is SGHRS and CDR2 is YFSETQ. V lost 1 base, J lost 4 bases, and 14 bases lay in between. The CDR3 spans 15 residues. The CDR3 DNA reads TGCGCCAGCAGCTTGTTCACTGGGGGAACCACTGAAGCTTTCTTT. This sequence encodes CASSLFTGGTTEAFF.

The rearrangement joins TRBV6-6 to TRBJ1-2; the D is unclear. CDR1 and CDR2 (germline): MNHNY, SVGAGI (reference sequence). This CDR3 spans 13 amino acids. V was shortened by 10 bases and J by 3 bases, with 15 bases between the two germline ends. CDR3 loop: CATPGPGDYGYTF. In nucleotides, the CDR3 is TGTGCCACGCCGGGTCCGGGAGACTATGGCTACACCTTC.

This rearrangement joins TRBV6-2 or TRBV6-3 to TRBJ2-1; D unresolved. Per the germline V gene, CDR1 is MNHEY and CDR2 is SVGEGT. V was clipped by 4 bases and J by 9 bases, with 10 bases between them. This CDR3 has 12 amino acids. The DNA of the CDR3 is TGTGCCAGCAGTTTCCCCGGACCTGAGCAGTTCTTC. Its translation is CASSFPGPEQFF.

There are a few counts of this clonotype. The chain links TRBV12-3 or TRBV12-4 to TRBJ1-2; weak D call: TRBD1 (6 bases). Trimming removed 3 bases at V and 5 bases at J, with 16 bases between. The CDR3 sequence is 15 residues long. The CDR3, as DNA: TGTGCCAGCAGTTTCGGGGGGCCACAACAATATGGCTACACCTTC. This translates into CASSFGGPQQYGYTF.

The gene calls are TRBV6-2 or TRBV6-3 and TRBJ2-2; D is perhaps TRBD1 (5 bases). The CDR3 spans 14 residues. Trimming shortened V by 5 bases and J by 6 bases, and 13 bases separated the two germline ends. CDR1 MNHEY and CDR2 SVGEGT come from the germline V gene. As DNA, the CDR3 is TGTGCCAGCAGTCAATTCAGGGTGGCCGGGGAGCTGTTTTTT. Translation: CASSQFRVAGELFF.

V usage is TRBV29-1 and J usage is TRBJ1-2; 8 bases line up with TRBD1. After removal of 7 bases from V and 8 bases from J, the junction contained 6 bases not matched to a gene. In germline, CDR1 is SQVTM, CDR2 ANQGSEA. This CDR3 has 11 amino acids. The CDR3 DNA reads TGCAGCGGACAGGGGCTGGAAGGCTACACCTTC. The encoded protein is CSGQGLEGYTF.

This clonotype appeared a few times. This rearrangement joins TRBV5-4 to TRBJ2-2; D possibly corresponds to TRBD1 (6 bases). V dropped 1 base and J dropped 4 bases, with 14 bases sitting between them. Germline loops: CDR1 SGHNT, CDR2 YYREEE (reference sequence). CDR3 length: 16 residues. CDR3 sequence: CASSLPDRPITGELFF. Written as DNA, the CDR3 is TGTGCCAGCAGCTTGCCCGACAGGCCCATCACCGGGGAGCTGTTTTTT.

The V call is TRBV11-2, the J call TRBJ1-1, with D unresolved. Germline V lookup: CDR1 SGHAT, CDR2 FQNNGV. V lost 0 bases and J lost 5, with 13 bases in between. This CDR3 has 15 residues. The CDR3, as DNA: TGTGCCAGCAGCTTAGACCCGGGCCCATGGACTGAAGCTTTCTTT. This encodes CASSLDPGPWTEAFF. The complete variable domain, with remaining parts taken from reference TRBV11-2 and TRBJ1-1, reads EAGVAQSPRYKIIEKRQSVAFWCNPISGHATLYWYQQILGQGPKLLIQFQNNGVVDDSQLPKDRFSAERLKGVDSTLKIQPAKLEDSAVYLCASSLDPGPWTEAFFGQGTRLTVV.

Here the CDR3 reads CASSKLTGGTNEKLFF. CDR3 bases: TGTGCCAGCAGCAAATTAACAGGGGGCACTAATGAAAAACTGTTTTTT. The rearrangement links TRBV7-9 to TRBJ1-4, with TRBD1 matching 9 bases. The CDR3 has 16 residues. After removal of 5 bases from V and 2 bases from J, the junction contained 6 bases not matched to a gene. CDR1 and CDR2 from the germline V gene are SEHNR and FQNEAQ (reference sequence).

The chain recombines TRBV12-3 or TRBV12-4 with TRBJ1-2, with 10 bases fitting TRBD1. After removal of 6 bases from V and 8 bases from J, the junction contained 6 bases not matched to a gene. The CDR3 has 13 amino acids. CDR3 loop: CASRRDRGTGYTF. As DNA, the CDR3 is TGTGCCAGCAGAAGGGACAGGGGTACGGGCTACACCTTC.

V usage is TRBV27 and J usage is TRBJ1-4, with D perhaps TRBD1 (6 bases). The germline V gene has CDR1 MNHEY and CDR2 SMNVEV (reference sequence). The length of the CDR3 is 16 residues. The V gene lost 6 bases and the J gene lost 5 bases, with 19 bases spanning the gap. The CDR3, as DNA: TGTGCCAGCAGGCCTAAAACAGGGCTGGGGAATGAAAAACTGTTTTTT. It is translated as CASRPKTGLGNEKLFF.